What follows are 19 T cell receptor beta chains derived from one specimen sequenced in a study of blood T cell repertoires in COVID-19. Method: immunoSEQ multiplex PCR; TCRdb's copy keeps in-frame clones and lacks some. The data contain 170,000 or so clones, more than 85% of them singletons. Sequencing was done on a sample of PBMCs or T cells enriched from blood (not recorded which). The receptors come from a woman aged 45-65 years who had recovered from COVID-19.

As concerns this clone: A junction boundary mismatches the germline segment, possibly from a read error. This chain connects TRBV25-1 to TRBJ2-1; D is possibly TRBD2 (7 bases). The CDR3 runs 17 residues. CDR1 and CDR2 from the germline V gene are MGHDK and SYGVNS. The CDR3 nucleotides are TGTGCCAGCAGCGAATACGAGGGAGGGGGTTTGGACAATGAGCAGTTCTTC. Encoded protein: CASSEYEGGGLDNEQFF.

V gene TRBV28 combines with J gene TRBJ1-2, with D possibly TRBD1 on 6 matching bases. Trimming took off 3 bases at V and 6 bases at J, with 11 bases between the two ends. The germline CDR1 and CDR2 sequences are MDHEN and SYDVKM. The CDR3 covers 13 residues. CDR3 nucleotide sequence: TGTGCCAGCAGTTTGTCAGGGGTTGATGGCTACACCTTC. It is translated as CASSLSGVDGYTF.

The chain is built from TRBV7-2 and TRBJ2-3; 8 bases fit TRBD2. The trim removed 1 base at V and 0 bases at J, leaving 3 bases unmatched. This CDR3 is built from 16 residues. CDR1 and CDR2 (germline): SGHTA, FQGNSA. The DNA for the CDR3 is TGTGCCAGCAGCTTAGTGGCTAGCGGGAGCACAGATACGCAGTATTTT. Its translation is CASSLVASGSTDTQYF.

V and J are TRBV5-5 and TRBJ1-1, with 10 positions matching TRBD1. Germline assignment: CDR1 SGHKS and CDR2 YYEKEE (reference sequence). With V trimmed by 4 bases and J by 4 bases, 1 base remained unmatched. CDR3 length: 13 residues. The CDR3: CASSGDRGTEAFF. The CDR3 coding sequence is TGTGCCAGCAGCGGGGACAGGGGCACTGAAGCTTTCTTT.

This clone appeared once. The chain combines TRBV27 with TRBJ1-1; the D is unclear. CDR3 size: 13 residues. The germline gives CDR1 MNHEY, CDR2 SMNVEV (reference sequence). V was clipped by 3 bases and J by 4 bases, with 9 bases between them. The chain's CDR3 is CASSLLGSTEAFF. As DNA, the CDR3 is TGTGCCAGCAGTTTGCTGGGCAGCACTGAAGCTTTCTTT.

In this sample, this clone turned up a few times. The V and J genes are TRBV2 and TRBJ1-5; 9 nucleotides line up with TRBD1. Per germline, CDR1 SNHLY and CDR2 FYNNEI. CDR3 length equals 15 residues. The trim removed 6 bases at V and 4 bases at J, leaving 7 bases unmatched. The CDR3 DNA reads TGTGCCAGCAGCCCCTGGACAGGGGAGAATCAGCCCCAGCATTTT. Encoded protein: CASSPWTGENQPQHF. Full variable domain (remainder filled in from reference TRBV2 and TRBJ1-5): EPEVTQTPSHQVTQMGQEVILRCVPISNHLYFYWYRQILGQKVEFLVSFYNNEISEKSEIFDDQFSVERPDGSNFTLKIRSTKLEDSAMYFCASSPWTGENQPQHFGDGTRLSIL.

This rearrangement joins TRBV19 to TRBJ1-1; TRBD1 matches 11 bases. Looked up from germline, CDR1 is LNHDA and CDR2 is SQIVND (reference sequence). This CDR3 is built from 14 residues. The ends lost 10 bases at V and 3 bases at J; junction bases unmatched: 7. The CDR3 DNA sequence: TGTGCCACCTTCCGGACAGGGGGCTACACTGAAGCTTTCTTT. This encodes CATFRTGGYTEAFF.

The chain uses TRBV5-4 and TRBJ1-1, with 7 bases lining up with TRBD1. Germline V gene lookup returns CDR1 SGHNT and CDR2 YYREEE (reference sequence). V gave up 4 bases and J gave up 1 base; unmatched junction bases: 4. CDR3 length: 14 amino acids. The CDR3 DNA reads TGTGCCAGCAGCGGGGACAGACAGAACACTGAAGCTTTCTTT. It specifies CASSGDRQNTEAFF.

The V and J genes are TRBV5-4 and TRBJ2-3; 7 positions agree with TRBD2. The length of the CDR3 is 19 residues. J lost 4 bases, V lost 0 bases, and 17 bases had no gene match. From germline, CDR1 is SGHNT and CDR2 YYREEE (reference sequence). CDR3 DNA: TGTGCCAGCAGCTTGGCGAGGCGGTCTAGCGGAATGCAGGCAGATACGCAGTATTTT. Its translation: CASSLARRSSGMQADTQYF.

This clone was recorded only once. The rearrangement uses TRBV7-6 and TRBJ2-1; TRBD2 agrees at 8 bases. There are 15 residues in the CDR3. J was trimmed by 5 bases and V by 5 bases; bases with no gene match: 8. CDR1 and CDR2 from the germline V gene are SGHVS and FNYEAQ. The CDR3 bases are TGTGCCAGCAGCCGGGTGCGGGGGGTCGACAATGAGCAGTTCTTC. This encodes CASSRVRGVDNEQFF.

The CDR3 loop is CASSQSIPGNTIYF. CDR3 DNA sequence: TGTGCCAGCAGCCAATCCATCCCTGGAAACACCATATATTTT. J is TRBJ1-3 and V is TRBV3-1 (or the pseudogene TRBV3-2); D is uncertain. V shed 2 bases and J shed 2 bases, with 7 bases lying between them. This CDR3 region has 14 residues. CDR1 is LGHDT, CDR2 YNNKEL, per germline (reference sequence).

The chain joins TRBV15 to TRBJ2-7, with 9 positions matching TRBD2. With V trimmed by 3 bases and J by 0 bases, 0 bases remained unmatched. Germline CDR1 LNHNV, CDR2 YYDKDF (reference sequence). The CDR3 contains 14 residues. The CDR3 loop is CATSSSGSSYEQYF. The CDR3 bases are TGTGCCACCAGCAGTAGCGGGAGCTCCTACGAGCAGTACTTC.

This chain links TRBV30 with TRBJ2-7; 7 positions agree with TRBD2. The CDR3 covers 11 residues. The germline V gene encodes CDR1 GTSNPN and CDR2 SVGIG (reference sequence). After removal of 4 bases from V and 3 bases from J, the junction contained 0 bases not matched to a gene. The CDR3 DNA is TGTGCCTGGACGGGGGGCTACGAGCAGTACTTC. It encodes CAWTGGYEQYF.

V gene TRBV7-9 combines with J gene TRBJ2-7, with TRBD1 matching over 10 bases. The CDR3 totals 14 residues. With 3 bases clipped from V and 5 bases from J, the junction kept 4 bases outside the gene matches. Germline V CDR1 and CDR2: SEHNR, FQNEAQ (reference sequence). The DNA of the CDR3 is TGTGCCAGCAGCTTTACCGGGACAGGGGACGAGCAGTACTTC. Translated, it gives CASSFTGTGDEQYF.

The chain is built from TRBV7-9 and TRBJ1-2, with D unclear. The CDR3 has 12 residues. The ends were cut back, 6 bases at V and 5 bases at J, with 10 bases in the middle. The germline CDR1 and CDR2 sequences are SEHNR and FQNEAQ (reference sequence). This CDR3 is CASSTVFYGYTF. The DNA of the CDR3 is TGTGCCAGCAGTACTGTATTTTATGGCTACACCTTC.

The chain carries TRBV3-1 (or the pseudogene TRBV3-2) and TRBJ1-6; 8 bases align to TRBD1. In germline, CDR1 is LGHDT, CDR2 YNNKEL (reference sequence). The V and J ends lost 5 bases and 4 bases, in that order; junction bases with no gene match: 13. CDR3 length: 18 residues. The CDR3 reads CASSTGGNSRAYNSPLHF. The CDR3 DNA follows: TGTGCCAGCAGCACAGGGGGGAACAGCCGGGCTTATAATTCACCCCTCCACTTT.

V usage is TRBV7-8 and J usage is TRBJ2-3, with D perhaps TRBD1 (5 bases). CDR1 is SGHVS and CDR2 is FQNEAQ in the germline V gene. V was trimmed by 5 bases and J by 0 bases, leaving 15 bases between them. The CDR3 totals 16 residues. CDR3 amino acids: CASSILPGASTDTQYF. The CDR3 DNA reads as TGTGCCAGCAGCATTCTCCCTGGGGCTAGCACAGATACGCAGTATTTT. The full variable domain, its missing parts supplied by reference TRBV7-8 and TRBJ2-3, is GAGVSQSPRYKVAKRGQDVALRCDPISGHVSLFWYQQALGQGPEFLTYFQNEAQLDKSGLPSDRFFAERPEGSVSTLKIQRTQQEDSAVYLCASSILPGASTDTQYFGPGTRLTVL.

This chain joins TRBV28 and TRBJ1-5; D gene uncertain. The CDR3 is 12 amino acids. Trimming stripped 7 bases from V and 8 bases from J, with 12 bases between. Germline V CDR1 and CDR2: MDHEN, SYDVKM. The CDR3 bases are TGTGCCAGCACTAGATCCGCGGAGCCCCAGCATTTT. Translating gives CASTRSAEPQHF.

V gene TRBV5-4 combines with J gene TRBJ2-5, with TRBD2 matching 10 bases. Germline V gene lookup returns CDR1 SGHNT and CDR2 YYREEE (reference sequence). V lost 2 bases and J lost 1; bases outside the gene matches: 5. The CDR3 has 16 residues. CDR3 protein: CASSLGSGRAQETQYF. CDR3 DNA: TGTGCCAGCAGCTTAGGAAGCGGGAGGGCCCAAGAGACCCAGTACTTC.